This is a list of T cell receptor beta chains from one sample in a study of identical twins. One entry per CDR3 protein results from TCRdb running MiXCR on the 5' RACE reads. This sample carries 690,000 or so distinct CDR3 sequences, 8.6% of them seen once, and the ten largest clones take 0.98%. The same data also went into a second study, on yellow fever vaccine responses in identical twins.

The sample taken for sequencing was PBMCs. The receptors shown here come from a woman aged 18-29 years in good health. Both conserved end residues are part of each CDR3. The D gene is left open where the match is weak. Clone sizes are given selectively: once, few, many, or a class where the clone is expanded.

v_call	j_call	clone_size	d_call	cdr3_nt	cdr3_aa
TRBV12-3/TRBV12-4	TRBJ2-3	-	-	TGTGCCAGCAGTACCCACGGACTGAGCACAGATACGCAGTATTTT	CASSTHGLSTDTQYF
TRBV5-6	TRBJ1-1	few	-	TGTGCCAGCAGCTTGGACCCTTCCGGGGTCACTGAAGCTTTCTTT	CASSLDPSGVTEAFF
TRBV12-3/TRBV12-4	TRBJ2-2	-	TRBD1	TGTGCCAGCAAGGGACAGCTATCCACCGGGGAGCTGTTTTTT	CASKGQLSTGELFF
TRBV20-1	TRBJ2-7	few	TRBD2	TGCAGTGCTAGAGCCGGGGGGGGATTCTCCTACGAGCAGTACTTC	CSARAGGGFSYEQYF
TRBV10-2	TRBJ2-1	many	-	TGCGCCAGCACCCCGAGATTACTATACAATGAGCAGTTCTTC	CASTPRLLYNEQFF
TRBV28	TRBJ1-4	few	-	TGTGCCAGCAGTTTAGGCCCCGCGGGAAAACTGTTTTTT	CASSLGPAGKLFF
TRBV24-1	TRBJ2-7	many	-	TGTGCCACCAGTGATACGGCAGGGTCCCCCTACGAGCAGTACTTC	CATSDTAGSPYEQYF
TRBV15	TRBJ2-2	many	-	TGTGCCACCAGCAGAACCCTCAGGGACGACACCGGGGAGCTGTTTTTT	CATSRTLRDDTGELFF
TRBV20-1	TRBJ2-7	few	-	TGCAGTGCTAATCCCGGGACACTTGGCGAGCAGTACTTC	CSANPGTLGEQYF
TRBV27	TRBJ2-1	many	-	TGTGCCAGCAGCCTACGCCCAAGTTATGACTCCTACAATGAGCAGTTCTTC	CASSLRPSYDSYNEQFF
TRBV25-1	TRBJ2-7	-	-	TGTGCCAGCAGTGCCCCGCAATCCAAGGGCTCCTACGAGCAGTACTTC	CASSAPQSKGSYEQYF
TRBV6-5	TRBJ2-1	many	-	TGTGCCAGCAGTTACTCGAGGGAGCATGGGACAGAGCAGTTCTTC	CASSYSREHGTEQFF
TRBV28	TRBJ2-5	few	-	TGTGCCAGCAGTCCATCCTTCCCCAAGTTCCAAGAGACCCAGTACTTC	CASSPSFPKFQETQYF
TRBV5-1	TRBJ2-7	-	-	TGCGCCAGCAGCGTAGACGACGTCGAGCAGTACTTC	CASSVDDVEQYF
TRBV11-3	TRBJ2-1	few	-	TGTGCCAGCAGCCGCGGGATCCACAATGAGCAGTTCTTC	CASSRGIHNEQFF